This TCR beta chain comes out of a study of CD8 T cells in Susac syndrome. It was with random hexamers that about 0.45 to 1 ug RNA was reverse transcribed. TCRdb used MiXCR to reprocess the immunoSEQ multiplex PCR reads, holding one entry per CDR3 protein. The repertoire includes around 170,000 distinct CDR3 sequences, about 95% of them detected once, and 0.15% to 0.2% sits in the top ten. Trimming stripped 3 bases from V and 8 bases from J, with 11 bases between. This CDR3 has 13 residues. Germline loops: CDR1 SNHLY, CDR2 FYNNEI. The sequencing sample was made of CD8+ T cells from PBMCs. The chain uses TRBV2 and TRBJ2-1, with D hard to call. The receptor's source is a human donor with multiple sclerosis. The CDR3 region has the DNA TGTGCCAGCAGTGAGAGATACTTCCATGAGCAGTTCTTC. Translated: CASSERYFHEQFF.